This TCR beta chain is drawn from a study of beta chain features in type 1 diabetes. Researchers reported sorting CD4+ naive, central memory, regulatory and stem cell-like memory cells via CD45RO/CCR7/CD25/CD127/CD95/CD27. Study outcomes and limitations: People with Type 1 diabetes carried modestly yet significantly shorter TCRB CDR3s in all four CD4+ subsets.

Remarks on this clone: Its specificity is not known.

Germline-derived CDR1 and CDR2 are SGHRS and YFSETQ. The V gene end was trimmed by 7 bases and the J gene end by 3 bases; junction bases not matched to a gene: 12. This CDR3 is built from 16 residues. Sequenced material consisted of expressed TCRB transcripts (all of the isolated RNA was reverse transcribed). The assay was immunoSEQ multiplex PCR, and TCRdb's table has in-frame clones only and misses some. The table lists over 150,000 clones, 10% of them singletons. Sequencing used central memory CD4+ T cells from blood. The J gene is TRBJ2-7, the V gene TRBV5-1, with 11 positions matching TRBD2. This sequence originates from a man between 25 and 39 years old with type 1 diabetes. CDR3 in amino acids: CASAPVTSGKLYEQYF. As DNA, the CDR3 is TGCGCCAGCGCCCCAGTGACTAGCGGGAAACTCTACGAGCAGTACTTC.